Shown below are 28 T cell receptor beta chains from a single sample sequenced in a study of cytomegalovirus exposure and HLA in healthy donors. Clones were sequenced by immunoSEQ multiplex PCR, and TCRdb holds only the in-frame ones, with some missing. The repertoire has over 85,000 clones, just under 95% of them found once; the top ten carry approximately 1%. Sequenced input: PBMCs. These receptors came from a woman younger than 30 in good health and CMV-seronegative.

This rearrangement joins TRBV6-1 to TRBJ1-3, with unresolved D. Trimming removed 0 bases at V and 4 bases at J, with 7 bases between. CDR3 length: 14 amino acids. Germline CDR1 is MNHNS and CDR2 is SASEGT. The CDR3 bases are TGTGCCAGCAGTGAAGCGGGCAGAGGAAACACCATATATTTT. Translated, it gives CASSEAGRGNTIYF.

The rearrangement uses TRBV19 and TRBJ1-5, with TRBD1 matching over 7 bases. The CDR3 spans 14 residues. The trim removed 2 bases at V and 5 bases at J, leaving 3 bases unmatched. CDR1 is LNHDA, CDR2 SQIVND, per germline (reference sequence). The CDR3 nucleotides are TGTGCCAGTAGTATAATAGGGGGCGATCAGCCCCAGCATTTT. Protein: CASSIIGGDQPQHF.

This sequence joins TRBV2 and TRBJ1-1; tentative D call: TRBD1 (5 bases). The CDR3 is 13 residues long. Between the trimmed V and J ends, which lost 3 bases and 2 bases, there was a span of 7 bases. Germline loops: CDR1 SNHLY, CDR2 FYNNEI. The CDR3 here is CASSEGLNTEAFF. DNA for the CDR3: TGTGCCAGCAGTGAGGGACTTAACACTGAAGCTTTCTTT.

This chain joins TRBV19 and TRBJ1-1, with D perhaps TRBD1 (5 bases). The CDR3 consists of 12 residues. CDR1 is LNHDA and CDR2 is SQIVND in the germline V gene (reference sequence). Trimming removed 4 bases from V and 5 bases from J, with 8 bases in between. CDR3 DNA: TGTGCCAGTAGTAGTCCAGGGACTGAAGCTTTCTTT. Amino acid sequence: CASSSPGTEAFF.

This chain joins TRBV28 and TRBJ2-7; 9 nucleotides agree with TRBD1. This CDR3 has 16 residues. The V and J ends lost 5 bases and 3 bases, in that order; junction bases with no gene match: 11. From germline, CDR1 is MDHEN and CDR2 SYDVKM. As DNA, the CDR3 is TGTGCCAGCAGTCTGAGGGACAGGGATGGATACTACGAGCAGTACTTC. This translates into CASSLRDRDGYYEQYF.

The chain employs TRBV11-2 and TRBJ1-1, with a possible D match to TRBD1 (5 bases). CDR3 length: 14 residues. Germline lookup yields CDR1 SGHAT and CDR2 FQNNGV. Trimming shortened V by 1 base and J by 3 bases, and 9 bases separated the two germline ends. The CDR3 sequence: CASSLGGGYTEAFF. As DNA, the CDR3 is TGTGCCAGCAGCTTAGGGGGGGGGTACACTGAAGCTTTCTTT.

Details on this clone: The sample holds other DNA sequences that translate to the same CDR3. V and J are TRBV29-1 and TRBJ2-7; possibly TRBD1 for D (5 bases). The germline V gene encodes CDR1 SQVTM and CDR2 ANQGSEA. The CDR3 loop spans 12 amino acids. V lost 2 bases and J lost 3, with 8 bases in between. This chain's CDR3 is CSVELTDYEQYF. The CDR3 nucleotides are TGCAGCGTTGAATTGACAGACTACGAGCAGTACTTC.

This chain links TRBV9 with TRBJ2-1; 7 bases align to TRBD2. The CDR3 length is 14 residues. Germline V gene lookup returns CDR1 SGDLS and CDR2 YYNGEE. The trim removed 4 bases at V and 6 bases at J, leaving 7 bases unmatched. The CDR3 reads CASSSWTRGNEQFF. The CDR3 DNA reads TGTGCCAGCAGCTCTTGGACTAGAGGCAATGAGCAGTTCTTC.

J is TRBJ1-2 and V is TRBV18; D perhaps matches TRBD1 (6 bases). CDR3 length equals 15 residues. CDR1 and CDR2 (germline): KGHSH, LQKENI. The germline V and J ends were trimmed by 4 bases and 0 bases, with 12 bases remaining between them. CDR3 region: CASSRGQSANYGYTF. The DNA for the CDR3 is TGTGCCAGCTCACGCGGACAGTCAGCTAACTATGGCTACACCTTC.

The rearrangement joins TRBV10-2 to TRBJ1-4; D gene unclear. The germline gives CDR1 WSHSY, CDR2 SAAADI. The V end was cut by 3 bases, the J end by 2 bases, with 10 bases between. The CDR3 has 15 amino acids. The CDR3 region has the DNA TGCGCCAGCAGTGAAGTCGGGGAGACTAATGAAAAACTGTTTTTT. Translating it yields CASSEVGETNEKLFF.

The CDR3: CASSGQGNEKLFF. The DNA of the CDR3 is TGTGCCAGCAGTGGACAGGGGAATGAAAAACTGTTTTTT. The chain links TRBV2 to TRBJ1-4; 8 bases agree with TRBD1. CDR3 length: 13 residues. The J segment lost 5 bases and the V segment lost 4 bases, leaving 0 bases of the junction unmatched. Germline V lookup: CDR1 SNHLY, CDR2 FYNNEI.

This clone was seen once. CDR3 sequence reads: CASSSARGTASTDTQYF. CDR3 bases: TGTGCCAGTAGTTCCGCCCGGGGTACTGCTAGCACAGATACGCAGTATTTT. The chain has TRBV19 and TRBJ2-3; maybe TRBD2 (5 bases). The V gene lost 5 bases and the J gene lost 0 bases, with 18 bases spanning the gap. Per the germline V gene, CDR1 is LNHDA and CDR2 is SQIVND (reference sequence). This CDR3 has 17 amino acids.

The V call is TRBV5-1, the J call TRBJ2-2; D unclear. Per germline, CDR1 SGHRS and CDR2 YFSETQ. This CDR3 region has 15 residues. V was shortened by 2 bases and J by 0 bases, with 8 bases between the two germline ends. The DNA for the CDR3 is TGCGCCAGCAGCTTCTTCCCCCCGAACACCGGGGAGCTGTTTTTT. Protein: CASSFFPPNTGELFF.

The rearrangement links TRBV29-1 to TRBJ2-5, with TRBD1 matching over 8 bases. Germline CDR1 and CDR2: SQVTM and ANQGSEA. The CDR3 sequence is 13 residues long. Trimming at V came to 5 bases and at J to 1 base, leaving 3 bases not matched to a gene. The CDR3 sequence: CSVRQGIQETQYF. The CDR3 DNA sequence: TGCAGCGTTCGACAGGGGATCCAAGAGACCCAGTACTTC.

The chain joins TRBV19 to TRBJ1-4; 9 bases fit TRBD1. The germline gives CDR1 LNHDA, CDR2 SQIVND (reference sequence). The CDR3 extends over 19 amino acids. The junction had 13 bases not matched to a gene; V was cut back by 5 bases and J by 0 bases. CDR3 in amino acids: CASSHRDRDLLATNEKLFF. CDR3 in DNA: TGTGCCAGTAGTCACCGGGACAGGGACCTCCTCGCAACTAATGAAAAACTGTTTTTT. Variable domain in full (rest from reference TRBV19 and TRBJ1-4): DGGITQSPKYLFRKEGQNVTLSCEQNLNHDAMYWYRQDPGQGLRLIYYSQIVNDFQKGDIAEGYSVSREKKESFPLTVTSAQKNPTAFYLCASSHRDRDLLATNEKLFFGSGTQLSVL.

The J gene is TRBJ2-3, the V gene TRBV4-2; TRBD2 matches at 13 bases. CDR1 LGHNA and CDR2 YNFKEQ come from the germline V gene. The CDR3 is 19 residues long. V gave up 4 bases and J gave up 6 bases; unmatched junction bases: 16. CDR3 nucleotides: TGTGCCAGCAGCCGACATTCGACTAGCGGGGGGTCTAGTGTTGATACGCAGTATTTT. Encoded protein: CASSRHSTSGGSSVDTQYF.

The chain links TRBV9 to TRBJ2-3; 7 bases agree with TRBD1. The ends lost 3 bases at V and 4 bases at J; junction bases unmatched: 8. Germline CDR1 SGDLS, CDR2 YYNGEE. The CDR3 extends over 15 amino acids. The CDR3 loop is CASSDRTGTSDTQYF. The CDR3 nucleotides read TGTGCCAGCAGCGACCGGACAGGAACGTCAGATACGCAGTATTTT.

The chain uses TRBV11-3 and TRBJ2-2; 8 bases align to TRBD1. Germline V gene lookup returns CDR1 SGHNT and CDR2 YENEEA. Unmatched junction bases numbered 15, after V lost 8 bases and J lost 4 bases. This CDR3 region has 17 residues. The CDR3 loop is CASSEGTGSFGTGELFF. CDR3 sequence (DNA): TGTGCCAGCTCAGAGGGGACAGGATCCTTTGGCACCGGGGAGCTGTTTTTT.

This rearrangement joins TRBV9 to TRBJ1-6, with unresolved D. Germline-derived CDR1 and CDR2 are SGDLS and YYNGEE. The V and J ends lost 0 bases and 7 bases respectively, with 11 bases between them. The CDR3 is 15 amino acids. CDR3 residues: CASSVAVQPNSPLHF. In DNA form, the CDR3 reads TGTGCCAGCAGCGTAGCTGTACAGCCAAATTCACCCCTCCACTTT. The full variable domain, rest sourced from reference TRBV9 and TRBJ1-6, is DSGVTQTPKHLITATGQRVTLRCSPRSGDLSVYWYQQSLDQGLQFLIQYYNGEERAKGNILERFSAQQFPDLHSELNLSSLELGDSALYFCASSVAVQPNSPLHFGNGTRLTVT.

This chain joins TRBV6-5 and TRBJ2-7, with D tentatively TRBD2 (6 bases). V was clipped by 0 bases and J by 2 bases, with 8 bases between them. CDR1 and CDR2 from the germline V gene are MNHEY and SVGAGI. The CDR3 spans 14 residues. DNA for the CDR3: TGTGCCAGCAGTTACTCGGCGGGGACCTACGAGCAGTACTTC. Encoded protein: CASSYSAGTYEQYF.

In this sample, this clone turned up once. The DNA for the CDR3 is TGTGCCAGCAGCGCTAGTAGTAGTCCAAGGGGCCGAGCCTATGGCTACACCTTC. Amino acid sequence: CASSASSSPRGRAYGYTF. This chain joins TRBV9 and TRBJ1-2; TRBD1 might be the D (5 bases). The V gene lost 3 bases and the J gene lost 4 bases, with 25 bases spanning the gap. Per the germline V gene, CDR1 is SGDLS and CDR2 is YYNGEE. The CDR3 spans 18 residues.

The chain carries TRBV21-1 and TRBJ1-5; the table's D call TRBD1 went unverified against the DNA. TRBV21-1 is designated a pseudogene. The CDR3 length is 15 residues. CDR3 sequence reads: CASSTDSWSNQPQHF. The CDR3 DNA reads TGTGCCAGCAGCACGGACAGTTGGAGCAATCAGCCCCAGCATTTT.

Only a few counts were recorded for this clone. V and J are TRBV2 and TRBJ2-7; 11 nucleotides match TRBD2. The CDR3 consists of 14 residues. Trimming took 6 bases from V and 6 from J; bases not matched to a gene: 7. CDR1 SNHLY and CDR2 FYNNEI come from the germline V gene. DNA for the CDR3: TGTGCCAGCAGGGTACTAGCGGGAGTTTCCGAGCAGTACTTC. Translation: CASRVLAGVSEQYF. Full variable domain (missing parts from reference TRBV2 and TRBJ2-7): EPEVTQTPSHQVTQMGQEVILRCVPISNHLYFYWYRQILGQKVEFLVSFYNNEISEKSEIFDDQFSVERPDGSNFTLKIRSTKLEDSAMYFCASRVLAGVSEQYFGPGTRLTVT.

The V call is TRBV9, the J call TRBJ1-5, with D uncertain. Germline lookup yields CDR1 SGDLS and CDR2 YYNGEE. V lost 1 base and J lost 1, with 9 bases in between. There are 15 residues in the CDR3. As DNA, the CDR3 is TGTGCCAGCAGCGTATCTGGAGGGAGCAATCAGCCCCAGCATTTT. Translating gives CASSVSGGSNQPQHF.

The chain joins TRBV5-5 to TRBJ2-1; D is ambiguous. There are 13 residues in the CDR3. Germline V gene lookup returns CDR1 SGHKS and CDR2 YYEKEE (reference sequence). Trimming took 4 bases from V and 5 from J, leaving 10 bases between them. In nucleotides, the CDR3 is TGTGCCAGCAGCCCTAAGATCCACAATGAGCAGTTCTTC. Translating it yields CASSPKIHNEQFF.

The CDR3 DNA follows: TGCGCCAGCAGCCAGGCGAGACTAGCGGGAGGGCCTAAAGCAGATACGCAGTATTTT. It is translated as CASSQARLAGGPKADTQYF. The chain carries TRBV4-1 and TRBJ2-3, with 14 bases matching TRBD2. The CDR3 has 19 amino acids. CDR1 MGHRA and CDR2 YSYEKL come from the germline V gene. Trimming cost V 3 bases and J 4 bases; bases outside gene matches: 12.

The chain uses TRBV7-2 and TRBJ1-5; 7 nucleotides line up with TRBD1. J gave up 7 bases and V 1 base, and 7 bases lay outside the gene matches. The CDR3 has 15 residues. Per the germline V gene, CDR1 is SGHTA and CDR2 is FQGNSA. CDR3 DNA sequence: TGTGCCAGCAGCTTAGAGAGACAGGGCGGACAGCCCCAGCATTTT. Its translation: CASSLERQGGQPQHF.

V is TRBV6-5 and J is TRBJ1-4, with 8 bases that match TRBD1. Germline V gene data show CDR1 as MNHEY and CDR2 as SVGAGI. With 7 bases clipped from V and 7 bases from J, the junction kept 8 bases outside the gene matches. The CDR3 spans 14 residues. The DNA of the CDR3 is TGTGCCAGCATGCGATCAGGGGGCGTTGAAAAACTGTTTTTT. Its translation: CASMRSGGVEKLFF.